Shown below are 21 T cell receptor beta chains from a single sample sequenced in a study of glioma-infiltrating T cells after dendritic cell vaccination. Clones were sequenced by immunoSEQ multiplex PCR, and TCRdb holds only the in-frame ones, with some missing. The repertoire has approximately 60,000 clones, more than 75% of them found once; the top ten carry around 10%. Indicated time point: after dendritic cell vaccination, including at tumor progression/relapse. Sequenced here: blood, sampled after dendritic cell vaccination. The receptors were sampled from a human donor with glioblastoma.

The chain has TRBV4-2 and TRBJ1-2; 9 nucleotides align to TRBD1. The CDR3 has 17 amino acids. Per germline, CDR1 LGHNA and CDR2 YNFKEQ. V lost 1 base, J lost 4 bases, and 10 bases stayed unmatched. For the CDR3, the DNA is TGTGCCAGCAGCCAAGTGGGGCAGGGGACAGGGCCCTATGGCTACACCTTC. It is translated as CASSQVGQGTGPYGYTF.

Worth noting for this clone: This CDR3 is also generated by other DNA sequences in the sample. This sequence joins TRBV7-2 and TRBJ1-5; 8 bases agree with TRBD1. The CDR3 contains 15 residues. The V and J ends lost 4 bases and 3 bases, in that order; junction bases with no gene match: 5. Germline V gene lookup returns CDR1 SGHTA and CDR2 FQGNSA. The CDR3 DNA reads TGTGCCAGCAGCTCGGGACAGGCGATCAATCAGCCCCAGCATTTT. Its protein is CASSSGQAINQPQHF.

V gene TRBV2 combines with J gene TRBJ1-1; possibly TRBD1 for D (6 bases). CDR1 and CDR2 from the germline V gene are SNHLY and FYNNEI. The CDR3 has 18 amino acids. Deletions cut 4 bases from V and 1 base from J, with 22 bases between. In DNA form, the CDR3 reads TGTGCCAGCAGTGCGGCAGGGGTCTTCCCCCTGACGAACACTGAAGCTTTCTTT. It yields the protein CASSAAGVFPLTNTEAFF.

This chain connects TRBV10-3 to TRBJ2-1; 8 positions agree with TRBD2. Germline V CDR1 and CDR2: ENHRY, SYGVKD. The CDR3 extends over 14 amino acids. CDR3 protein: CGAKSGGSYNEQFF. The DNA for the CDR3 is TGTGGGGCGAAGAGCGGGGGCTCCTACAATGAGCAGTTCTTC.

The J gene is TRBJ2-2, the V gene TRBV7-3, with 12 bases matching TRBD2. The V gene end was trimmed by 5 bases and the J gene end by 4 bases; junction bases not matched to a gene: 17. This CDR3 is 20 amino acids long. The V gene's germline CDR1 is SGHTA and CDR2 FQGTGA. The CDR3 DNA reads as TGTGCCAGCAGCGCCGGTCCTAGGACTAGCGGGACTTCGGGCACCGGGGAGCTGTTTTTT. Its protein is CASSAGPRTSGTSGTGELFF.

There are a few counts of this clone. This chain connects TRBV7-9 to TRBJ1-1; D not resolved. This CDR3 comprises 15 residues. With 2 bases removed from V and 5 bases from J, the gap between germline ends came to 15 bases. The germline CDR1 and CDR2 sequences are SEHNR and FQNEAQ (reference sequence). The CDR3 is CASSLPGLGGTEAFF. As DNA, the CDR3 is TGTGCCAGCAGCTTACCTGGCCTGGGAGGGACTGAAGCTTTCTTT.

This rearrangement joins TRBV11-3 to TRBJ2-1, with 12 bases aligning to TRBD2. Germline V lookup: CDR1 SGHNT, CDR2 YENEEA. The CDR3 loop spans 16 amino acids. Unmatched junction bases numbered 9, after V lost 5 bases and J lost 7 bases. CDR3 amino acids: CASSPLAGGVVNEQFF. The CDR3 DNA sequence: TGTGCCAGCAGCCCGCTAGCGGGAGGGGTGGTAAATGAGCAGTTCTTC.

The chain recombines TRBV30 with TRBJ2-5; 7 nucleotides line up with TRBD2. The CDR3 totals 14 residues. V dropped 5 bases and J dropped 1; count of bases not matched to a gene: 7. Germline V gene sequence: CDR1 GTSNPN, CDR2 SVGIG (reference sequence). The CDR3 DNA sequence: TGTGCCTGGGGGCTGGGGGGGGTCCAAGAGACCCAGTACTTC. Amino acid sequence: CAWGLGGVQETQYF.

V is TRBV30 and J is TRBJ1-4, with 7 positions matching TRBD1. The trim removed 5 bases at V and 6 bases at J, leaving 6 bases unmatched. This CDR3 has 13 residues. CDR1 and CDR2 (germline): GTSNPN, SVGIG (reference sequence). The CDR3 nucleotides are TGTGCCTGGGGCCGACAGGGAGATGAAAAACTGTTTTTT. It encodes CAWGRQGDEKLFF.

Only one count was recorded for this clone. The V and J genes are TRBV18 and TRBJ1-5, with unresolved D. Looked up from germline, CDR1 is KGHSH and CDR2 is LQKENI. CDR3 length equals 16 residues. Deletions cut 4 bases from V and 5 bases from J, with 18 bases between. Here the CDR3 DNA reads TGTGCCAGCTCACGCCTTCGAGTTGGGAGGCATCAGCCCCAGCATTTT. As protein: CASSRLRVGRHQPQHF. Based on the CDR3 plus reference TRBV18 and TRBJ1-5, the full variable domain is NAGVMQNPRHLVRRRGQEARLRCSPMKGHSHVYWYRQLPEEGLKFMVYLQKENIIDESGMPKERFSAEFPKEGPSILRIQQVVRGDSAAYFCASSRLRVGRHQPQHFGDGTRLSIL.

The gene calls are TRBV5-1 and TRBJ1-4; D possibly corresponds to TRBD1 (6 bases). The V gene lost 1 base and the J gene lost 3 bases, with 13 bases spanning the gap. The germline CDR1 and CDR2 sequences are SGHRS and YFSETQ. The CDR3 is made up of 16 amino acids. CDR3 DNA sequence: TGCGCCAGCAGCTTGAGCAGGGGTCCTCCTAATGAAAAACTGTTTTTT. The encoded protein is CASSLSRGPPNEKLFF.

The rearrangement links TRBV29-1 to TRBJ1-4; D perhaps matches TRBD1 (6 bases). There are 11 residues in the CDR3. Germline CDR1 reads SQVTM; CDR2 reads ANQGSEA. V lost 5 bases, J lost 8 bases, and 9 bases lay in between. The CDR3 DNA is TGCAGCGTTCGTCAGGGGGAAAAACTGTTTTTT. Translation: CSVRQGEKLFF.

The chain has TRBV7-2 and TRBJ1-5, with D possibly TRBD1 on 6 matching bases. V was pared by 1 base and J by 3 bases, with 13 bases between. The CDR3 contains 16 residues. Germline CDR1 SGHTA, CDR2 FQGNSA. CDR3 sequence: CASSLVGGLDNQPQHF. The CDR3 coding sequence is TGTGCCAGCAGCTTAGTAGGGGGATTGGACAATCAGCCCCAGCATTTT.

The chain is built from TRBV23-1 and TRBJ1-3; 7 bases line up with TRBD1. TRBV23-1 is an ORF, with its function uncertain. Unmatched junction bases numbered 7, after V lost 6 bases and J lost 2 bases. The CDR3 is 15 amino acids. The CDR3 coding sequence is TGCGCCAGCAGGATGACAGGGAAGGCTGGAAACACCATATATTTT. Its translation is CASRMTGKAGNTIYF.

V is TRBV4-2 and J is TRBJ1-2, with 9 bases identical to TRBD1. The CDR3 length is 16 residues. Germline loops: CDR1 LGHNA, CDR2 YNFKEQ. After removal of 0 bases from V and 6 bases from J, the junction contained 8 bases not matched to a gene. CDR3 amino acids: CASSQDSGTGLDGYTF. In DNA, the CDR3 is TGTGCCAGCAGCCAAGATTCCGGGACAGGGTTGGATGGCTACACCTTC.

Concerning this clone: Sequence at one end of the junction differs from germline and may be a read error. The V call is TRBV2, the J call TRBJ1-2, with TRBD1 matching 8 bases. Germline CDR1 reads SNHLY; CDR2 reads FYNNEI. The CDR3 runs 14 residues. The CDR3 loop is CASEIRTGNYDYTF. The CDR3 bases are TGTGCCAGCGAGATACGGACAGGGAACTATGACTACACCTTC.

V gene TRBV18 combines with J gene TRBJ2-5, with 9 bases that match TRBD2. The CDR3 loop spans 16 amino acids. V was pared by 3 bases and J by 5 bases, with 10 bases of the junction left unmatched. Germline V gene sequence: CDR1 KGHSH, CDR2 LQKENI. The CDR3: CASSPVAGGRRETQYF. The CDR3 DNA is TGTGCCAGCTCACCTGTCGCGGGGGGGCGAAGGGAGACCCAGTACTTC.

CDR3 loop: CASTSSGYEQYF. The CDR3 DNA sequence: TGCGCCAGCACCTCGTCCGGCTACGAGCAGTACTTC. V usage is TRBV5-1 and J usage is TRBJ2-7; the D is unclear. The germline V and J ends were trimmed by 6 bases and 3 bases, with 10 bases remaining between them. This CDR3 is built from 12 residues. Germline V CDR1 and CDR2: SGHRS, YFSETQ.

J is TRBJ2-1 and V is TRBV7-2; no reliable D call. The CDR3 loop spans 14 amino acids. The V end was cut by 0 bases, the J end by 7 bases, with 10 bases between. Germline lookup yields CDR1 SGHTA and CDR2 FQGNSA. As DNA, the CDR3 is TGTGCCAGCAGCTTAGCCCTACTCCGAAATGAGCAGTTCTTC. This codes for CASSLALLRNEQFF.

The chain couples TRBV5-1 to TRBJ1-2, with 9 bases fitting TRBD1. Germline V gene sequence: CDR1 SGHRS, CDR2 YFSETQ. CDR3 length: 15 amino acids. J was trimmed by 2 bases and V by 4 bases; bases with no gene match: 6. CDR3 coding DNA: TGCGCCAGCAGCCCGGGACAGGGTAACAACTATGGCTACACCTTC. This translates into CASSPGQGNNYGYTF. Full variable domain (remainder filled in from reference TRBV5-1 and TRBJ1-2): KAGVTQTPRYLIKTRGQQVTLSCSPISGHRSVSWYQQTPGQGLQFLFEYFSETQRNKGNFPGRFSGRQFSNSRSEMNVSTLELGDSALYLCASSPGQGNNYGYTFGSGTRLTVV.

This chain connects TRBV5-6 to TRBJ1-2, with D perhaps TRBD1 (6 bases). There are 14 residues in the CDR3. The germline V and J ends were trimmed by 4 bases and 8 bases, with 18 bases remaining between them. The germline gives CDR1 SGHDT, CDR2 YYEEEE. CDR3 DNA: TGTGCCAGCAGCGGGGGGGTACAGGGAGGAGGCTACACCTTC. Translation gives CASSGGVQGGGYTF.